The 24 T cell receptor beta chains given below trace back to one sample, sequenced in a study of blood T cell repertoires in COVID-19. Using immunoSEQ multiplex PCR, the repertoire was profiled, and TCRdb retains in-frame clones only, with some absent. The sample includes approximately 150,000 clones, 60% to 85% of them seen just once. Sequenced material: peripheral blood. These receptor sequences come from a woman between 55 and 75 years old with acute or convalescent COVID-19.

The chain combines TRBV27 with TRBJ2-3; D is perhaps TRBD2 (6 bases). Trimming removed 5 bases from V and 1 base from J, with 31 bases in between. CDR3 size: 21 residues. Germline V gene data show CDR1 as MNHEY and CDR2 as SMNVEV (reference sequence). In DNA, the CDR3 is TGTGCCAGCAGTCCCTTGTCCCTAGGGCTAGCGTCAGATTGGGGCACAGATACGCAGTATTTT. The encoded protein is CASSPLSLGLASDWGTDTQYF.

The chain employs TRBV5-1 and TRBJ2-1; tentatively, D is TRBD2 (6 bases). The V and J ends lost 4 bases and 4 bases respectively, with 15 bases between them. The CDR3 covers 15 residues. Germline V gene sequence: CDR1 SGHRS, CDR2 YFSETQ. CDR3 protein: CASSAGTFSYNEQFF. The CDR3 bases are TGCGCCAGCAGCGCGGGGACTTTTTCTTACAATGAGCAGTTCTTC.

This clone was seen a handful of times. V usage is TRBV3-1 (or the pseudogene TRBV3-2) and J usage is TRBJ2-7, with TRBD2 as a possible D gene (6 bases). This CDR3 has 15 residues. V gave up 1 base and J gave up 2 bases, with 12 bases separating them. Germline-derived CDR1 and CDR2 are LGHDT and YNNKEL (reference sequence). CDR3 in DNA: TGTGCCAGCAGCCAAGGACCCCTAGCGCCCTACGAGCAGTACTTC. Amino acid sequence: CASSQGPLAPYEQYF.

The chain has TRBV28 and TRBJ2-5, with TRBD1 matching 7 bases. Trimming at V came to 2 bases and at J to 2 bases, leaving 5 bases not matched to a gene. Germline CDR1 is MDHEN and CDR2 is SYDVKM. There are 15 residues in the CDR3. CDR3 nucleotides: TGTGCCAGCAGTTTAGCGACAGGGCTGCAAGAGACCCAGTACTTC. Translated: CASSLATGLQETQYF.

The genes are TRBV5-1 and TRBJ1-3, with no clear D. Between the trimmed V and J ends, which lost 0 bases and 3 bases, there was a span of 4 bases. This CDR3 comprises 13 residues. Per the germline V gene, CDR1 is SGHRS and CDR2 is YFSETQ. CDR3 DNA: TGCGCCAGCAGCTTGGACGGTGGAAACACCATATATTTT. Translation: CASSLDGGNTIYF.

This clone was seen a few times. This chain uses TRBV3-1 (or the pseudogene TRBV3-2) with TRBJ2-5, with 11 bases that match TRBD1. Per the germline V gene, CDR1 is LGHDT and CDR2 is YNNKEL (reference sequence). The CDR3 is 15 residues long. J gave up 5 bases and V 5 bases, and 7 bases lay outside the gene matches. The chain's CDR3 is CASSKRTGGHETQYF. The CDR3 DNA follows: TGTGCCAGCAGCAAAAGGACAGGGGGCCATGAGACCCAGTACTTC.

The CDR3 here is CASKGIGGYTF. CDR3 in DNA: TGTGCCAGCAAGGGGATTGGTGGCTACACCTTC. The gene calls are TRBV6-4 and TRBJ1-2; possible D gene TRBD1, 5 bases. CDR1 MRHNA and CDR2 SNTAGT come from the germline V gene. Trimming pared 7 bases from V and 7 bases from J, leaving 10 bases between. The CDR3 consists of 11 residues.

The J gene is TRBJ2-3, the V gene TRBV30; 8 bases map to TRBD1. The CDR3 is made up of 15 amino acids. V shed 3 bases and J 5 bases; nucleotides not matched to a gene: 10. Germline assignment: CDR1 GTSNPN and CDR2 SVGIG (reference sequence). CDR3: CAWSHWTGRGDTQYF. The CDR3 DNA sequence: TGTGCCTGGAGCCACTGGACAGGGCGAGGAGATACGCAGTATTTT.

The CDR3 protein is CASSFRDRVIRVKNIQYF. The CDR3 coding sequence is TGTGCCAGCAGCTTCCGGGACAGGGTCATTCGAGTCAAAAACATTCAGTACTTC. The rearrangement links TRBV7-3 to TRBJ2-4; 9 positions agree with TRBD1. This CDR3 comprises 18 residues. The V gene's germline CDR1 is SGHTA and CDR2 FQGTGA. The junction had 12 bases not matched to a gene; V was cut back by 3 bases and J by 3 bases.

This clone was seen just once. The CDR3 spells CASSYTGGYEQYF. CDR3 coding DNA: TGTGCCAGCAGTTACACGGGAGGCTACGAGCAGTACTTC. This chain connects TRBV6-5 to TRBJ2-7; 7 nucleotides match TRBD2. With V trimmed by 2 bases and J by 3 bases, 1 base remained unmatched. The CDR3 is 13 residues long. CDR1 is MNHEY and CDR2 is SVGAGI in the germline V gene.

The CDR3 sequence is CASSYGQTNEKLFF. For the CDR3, the DNA is TGTGCCAGCAGTTATGGGCAGACCAACGAAAAACTGTTTTTT. This rearrangement joins TRBV7-9 to TRBJ1-4; D gene unclear. V lost 6 bases to trimming and J lost 8 bases, with 16 bases between them. Germline V lookup: CDR1 SEHNR, CDR2 FQNEAQ (reference sequence). The CDR3 runs 14 residues.

This clone came up once. This chain uses TRBV6-1 with TRBJ1-2; unclear D gene. This CDR3 contains 15 residues. Germline CDR1 and CDR2: MNHNS and SASEGT. V lost 3 bases to trimming and J lost 8 bases, with 19 bases between them. DNA of the CDR3: TGTGCCAGCAGTGATTCGCCCGCCATCCCTATGGGCTACACCTTC. This gives the protein CASSDSPAIPMGYTF.

This rearrangement joins TRBV28 to TRBJ2-7, with TRBD2 matching over 9 bases. CDR3 length: 17 residues. The trim removed 4 bases at V and 1 base at J, leaving 11 bases unmatched. Germline V gives CDR1 MDHEN, CDR2 SYDVKM. The CDR3 nucleotides read TGTGCCAGCAGTTATCGGGTTAGCGGGAGACTTTCCTACGAGCAGTACTTC. Amino acids: CASSYRVSGRLSYEQYF.

CDR3 sequence (DNA): TGTGCCAGCAGCCAAGACTTAGGCACAGATACGCAGTATTTT. Translation: CASSQDLGTDTQYF. J is TRBJ2-3 and V is TRBV3-1 (or the pseudogene TRBV3-2); D call uncertain. The CDR3 has 14 amino acids. Germline V lookup: CDR1 LGHDT, CDR2 YNNKEL (reference sequence). Trimming removed 0 bases from V and 1 base from J, with 5 bases in between.

The chain couples TRBV3-1 (or the pseudogene TRBV3-2) to TRBJ1-2; a possible D gene is TRBD1 (6 bases). The CDR3 is made up of 12 amino acids. V lost 5 bases to trimming and J lost 8 bases, with 12 bases between them. The germline CDR1 and CDR2 sequences are LGHDT and YNNKEL (reference sequence). The CDR3 nucleotides are TGTGCCAGCAGCTACAGGGATGGAGGCTACACCTTC. This sequence encodes CASSYRDGGYTF.

In its sample, this clone was seen a few times. The CDR3 DNA sequence: TGTGCCACCCGGACTGGCCGGCAAAGGGAAGAGCAGTACTTC. Its protein product is CATRTGRQREEQYF. V and J are TRBV27 and TRBJ2-7; a weak D match, TRBD2 (5 bases). Germline CDR1 MNHEY, CDR2 SMNVEV (reference sequence). With 10 bases removed from V and 7 bases from J, the gap between germline ends came to 23 bases. The length of the CDR3 is 14 residues.

The count of this clone is one. J is TRBJ2-3 and V is TRBV3-1 (or the pseudogene TRBV3-2), with 7 bases identical to TRBD1. With 1 base clipped from V and 1 base from J, the junction kept 5 bases outside the gene matches. The CDR3 is 16 residues long. Germline V CDR1 and CDR2: LGHDT, YNNKEL (reference sequence). The CDR3 DNA is TGTGCCAGCAGCCAAGCGACAGGGACAGGCACAGATACGCAGTATTTT. Its protein product is CASSQATGTGTDTQYF.

The rearrangement joins TRBV19 to TRBJ1-5; D not certain. Germline V gene sequence: CDR1 LNHDA, CDR2 SQIVND (reference sequence). V dropped 4 bases and J dropped 1 base, with 5 bases sitting between them. The CDR3 runs to 13 residues. This CDR3 is CASSKASNQPQHF. The CDR3, as DNA: TGTGCCAGTAGTAAAGCGAGCAATCAGCCCCAGCATTTT.

This clone has just a few counts. This rearrangement joins TRBV6-5 to TRBJ2-7, with a possible D match to TRBD2 (7 bases). The CDR3 runs 13 residues. CDR1 is MNHEY and CDR2 is SVGAGI in the germline V gene. As DNA, the CDR3 is TGTGGTGTAGGGGGAGGGTACTCCTACGAGCAGTACTTC. It specifies CGVGGGYSYEQYF.

The genes are TRBV9 and TRBJ1-2; the match to TRBD1 covers 8 bases. V trimming: 4 bases; J trimming: 4 bases; junction bases outside the gene matches: 9. The CDR3 has 15 residues. The germline CDR1 and CDR2 sequences are SGDLS and YYNGEE. The CDR3 sequence: CASSPPDRAFYGYTF. In DNA, the CDR3 is TGTGCCAGCAGCCCCCCGGACAGGGCCTTCTATGGCTACACCTTC.

The gene calls are TRBV28 and TRBJ1-2, with D possibly matching TRBD1 (6 bases). Deletions cut 2 bases from V and 4 bases from J, with 14 bases between. The germline V gene encodes CDR1 MDHEN and CDR2 SYDVKM. The CDR3 covers 15 residues. The CDR3 sequence: CASSLPRGTFYGYTF. The CDR3 DNA follows: TGTGCCAGCAGTTTACCAAGAGGGACATTCTATGGCTACACCTTC.

This rearrangement joins TRBV6-4 to TRBJ1-4, with D maybe TRBD1 (6 bases). Germline V CDR1 and CDR2: MRHNA, SNTAGT. The CDR3 is 19 amino acids. V was clipped by 2 bases and J by 0 bases, with 19 bases between them. CDR3 nucleotides: TGTGCCAGCAGTGACGAGACAGGTGCCCCTCTTGCAACTAATGAAAAACTGTTTTTT. This gives the protein CASSDETGAPLATNEKLFF.

This sequence joins TRBV6-6 and TRBJ1-1, with TRBD1 identical over 7 bases. The CDR3 totals 13 residues. Per the germline V gene, CDR1 is MNHNY and CDR2 is SVGAGI (reference sequence). V shed 8 bases, J shed 4 bases, and the junction held 7 bases outside the gene matches. This CDR3 is CASGGQPGTEAFF. DNA for the CDR3: TGTGCCAGCGGGGGACAGCCAGGCACTGAAGCTTTCTTT.

J is TRBJ1-6 and V is TRBV7-6; D might be TRBD1 (6 bases). Germline V lookup: CDR1 SGHVS, CDR2 FNYEAQ. V was cut by 0 bases and J by 7 bases, with 16 bases left in between. The CDR3 loop spans 17 amino acids. DNA for the CDR3: TGTGCCAGCAGCTTAGCGGGGGCAGGGATTGGGAATTCACCCCTCCACTTT. Amino acid sequence: CASSLAGAGIGNSPLHF.